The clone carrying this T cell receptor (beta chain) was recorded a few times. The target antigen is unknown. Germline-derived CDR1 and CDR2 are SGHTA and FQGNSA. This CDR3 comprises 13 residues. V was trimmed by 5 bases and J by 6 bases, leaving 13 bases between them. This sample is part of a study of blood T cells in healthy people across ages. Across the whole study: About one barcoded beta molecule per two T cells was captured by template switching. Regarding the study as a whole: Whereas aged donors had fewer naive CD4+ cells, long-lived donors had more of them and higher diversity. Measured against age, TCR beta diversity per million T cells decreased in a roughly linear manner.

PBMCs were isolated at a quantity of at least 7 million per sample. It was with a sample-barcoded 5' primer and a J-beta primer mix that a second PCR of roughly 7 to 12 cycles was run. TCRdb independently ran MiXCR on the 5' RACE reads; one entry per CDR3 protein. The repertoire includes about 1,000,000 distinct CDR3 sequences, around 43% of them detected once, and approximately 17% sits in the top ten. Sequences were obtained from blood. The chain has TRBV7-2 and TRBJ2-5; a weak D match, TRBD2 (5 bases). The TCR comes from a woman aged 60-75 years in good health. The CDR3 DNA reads TGTGCCAGCAGCCGGACGCTAGCTCAGACCCAGTACTTC. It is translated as CASSRTLAQTQYF.